This note documents a single T cell receptor beta chain sequence. The antigen this receptor binds is unknown. Base qualities are not recorded, but no much larger clone differs from it by a single base. The sample's time point label, in plain terms: about 28 days (+/-7) after the second vaccine dose. Per the publication, the treatment or condition label means: meningococcal conjugate vaccine given as trial control. The vaccinee samples were drawn from two UK trials, COV001 and COV002, one of which was a single-blind randomized controlled phase 2/3 trial testing AZD1222 (ChAdOx1 nCoV-19) in healthy adults. Trial participant PBMC samples were collected at day 0 and day 28 after the second dose for TCRbeta chain sequencing. The entry originates in a study of T cell responses to AZD1222 COVID-19 vaccine (dated by TCRdb to the early 2020s). Background on the whole study: TCR sequencing was performed for roughly 240 trial participants, of whom some 200 were given two doses of AZD1222 and 26 were given two doses of MenACWY control vaccine. Trial participants were enrolled into age subgroups of 18-55, 56-69 and 70-plus years, which contained around 150, 29 and 61 TCR-sequenced participants, respectively.

What the work shows at the level of the full study, not this receptor alone: Epitopes outside the regions mutated in the B.1.351 and B.1.1.7 variants were reportedly recognized by nearly half of the unique spike-specific TCRs. Most participants were white British and females outnumbered males, and the authors suggested that clonal diversity may have been underestimated. The 56-69-year group was small, and its depth increase did not reach significance, likely because of low power. The whole spike protein was spanned by vaccine-associated CD4 TCRs, and dominant responses were seen in regions 160-218 and 743-854. After two AZD1222 doses, spike-specific TCR breadth and depth were significantly higher than at day 0 and than in MenACWY recipients. Conclusions about previously exposed vaccinees are limited because only a handful of AZD1222 recipients were SARS-CoV-2 seropositive at baseline. Because no samples from the day 14 peak response were available, repertoires could be characterized only after the peak T cell response.

The CDR3 regions of human TCRbeta chains were analyzed by immunosequencing. The authors' analysis ran thus. Repertoire TCRs were checked for matches against a reference library of SARS-CoV-2-specific TCRs that had been generated using the MIRA antigen-specificity platform. Breadth was defined as the fraction of unique TCRs that were SARS-CoV-2-associated, and depth was defined as the fraction of total T cells that were SARS-CoV-2-associated. Each spike-specific TCR was assigned to its reactive spike region and to a CD4 or CD8 class using the MIRA data. Log10-transformed breadth and depth values were compared by one-way ANOVA with Sidak's multiple comparisons tests. The table was pulled from immuneACCESS by TCRdb, which kept in-frame rearrangements only. Such tables lose some clones; where checked, under half of the loss comes from unresolved V genes, and the rest has no known cause. Clonal size and the V and J genes are those of that table, whereas D and trimming came from the DNA. The sample table holds over 120,000 clones, of which over 75% were seen once. Jointly, the top ten make up under 7% of the sample.

The germline V gene (reference sequence) specifies SGHNT as CDR1 and YYREEE as CDR2. The trim is 2 bases for V and 0 bases for J, with a gap of 11 bases between the germline ends. CDR3 length: 15 amino acids, cysteine to phenylalanine. Only the CDR3 part of the read is kept: 45 bases, read in frame from the first base. The input for sequencing was peripheral blood, taken 28 days after the second dose of the MenACWY control vaccine. The V gene is TRBV5-4 and the J gene is TRBJ1-2, with a weak D call of TRBD1 (6 bases match). This clonotype was obtained from an adult who received the MenACWY meningococcal vaccine as a control. The CDR3 region reads CASSFDRTANYGYTF. The sequence in DNA is TGTGCCAGCAGCTTTGACAGGACCGCTAACTATGGCTACACCTTC.